This TCR beta chain is drawn from a study of monozygotic twins with inflammatory bowel disease (dated by TCRdb to between 2018 and 2020). In terms of the full investigation: The full study comprised 30 or so monozygotic twin pairs: nine German pairs (four IBD-concordant, five IBD-discordant) and 19 IBD-discordant Danish pairs. Within discordant pairs, disease-associated traits were sought mainly by comparing IBD patients with their genetically identical healthy co-twins. Each individual had, on average, about 151 000 unique TCRalpha sequences and 181 000 unique TCRbeta sequences available for analysis.

Here is what the overall study found, with its caveats: TCRbeta repertoire diversity, by inverse Simpson index, was decreased in IBD patients compared with their healthy co-twins. The analysis was unable to tell different T cell subtypes apart. Fewer clonotypes were shared with other individuals by IBD patients than by healthy twins, most markedly in patients showing signs of disease activity. Background noise and inter-individual variability may have been introduced into the repertoires by the differing immunosuppressive treatments among patients. Repertoire similarity did not differ between concordant and discordant twins, which could be due to limited statistical power. No single strong signal or clonotype linked to IBD turned up in the results, so the idea that one exists was not supported.

Remarks on this clonotype: The antigen this receptor binds is unknown.

From each donor, a roughly 2.5 ml peripheral blood sample was collected into PAXgene tubes and kept at -80 degrees C. Total RNA was isolated from whole blood with the PAXgene blood miRNA kit on an automated QIAcube, without T cell sorting. Peripheral blood from monozygotic twin pairs who were concordant or discordant for inflammatory bowel disease underwent deep TCRalpha and TCRbeta repertoire profiling using unique molecular barcoding. Smoking habits were recorded for all twin pairs, and each individual was classified as a current, former or never smoker. To prepare the library, 5' RACE was applied. Each TCR library was prepared from around 3.5 ug of total RNA. cDNA was synthesized with SMARTScribe reverse transcriptase in eight separate reactions per sample. During cDNA synthesis, template switching was used to introduce unique molecular identifiers that contained a 6-nucleotide sample barcode. TCRalpha and TCRbeta cDNA was amplified in two nested PCRs of around 15 and 10 cycles, and bead purification was carried out after each PCR. Before amplification, the cDNA was treated with uracil DNA-glycosylase and purified using the QIAquick PCR purification kit. The second PCR added Illumina TruSeq-compatible adapters along with sample-specific barcodes. Library quality and concentration were checked on TapeStation and Qubit, and libraries were pooled at around 4.7 ng each. Sequencing of the pooled libraries was done on an Illumina HiSeq2500 single-index Rapid Run using custom sequencing primers and 2 x 100 bp reads. Turning to the authors' computational methods: MiGEC version 1.2.6 was used for UMI-based consensus assembly to correct PCR and sequencing errors. V(D)J alignment, clonotype assembly and CDR3 extraction were performed with MiXCR version 2.1.1. To normalise gene usage, clonotype sharing and MAIT/NKT TCR abundance, the top 1000, 10 000 and 20 000 clonotypes in each sample were analysed. After downsampling to 27 000 UMIs, diversity was calculated as the inverse Simpson index using the vegan R package. Statistical testing used paired Mann-Whitney U tests on the discordant twin pairs and applied Benjamini-Hochberg correction for multiple testing. After reprocessing by TCRdb, each CDR3 protein sequence is one entry, and no DNA is given. None of the V and J calls come from the authors' own analysis; TCRdb made them. The data table for this sample lists some 450,000 distinct CDR3 sequences. Together, the top ten hold more than 2% of the sample.

The material sequenced was blood. This sequence was found in a human donor with ulcerative colitis or Crohn's disease, or a healthy co-twin of an affected twin (not recorded which).

The CDR3 protein sequence reads: CASSLRHSLYEQYF. The rearranged segments are TRBV7-6 and TRBJ2-7. From the cysteine up to the phenylalanine, the CDR3 has a length of 14 residues. No DNA accompanies this entry. Via the germline V gene, CDR1 is SGHVS and CDR2 FNYEAQ.